Shown below are 8 T cell receptor beta chains from a single sample sequenced in a study of T cell responses to AZD1222 COVID-19 vaccine. Assay: immunoSEQ multiplex PCR; the TCRdb copy retains only in-frame clones and omits some. The sample carries approximately 120,000 clones, 70% to 90% recorded once. The input for sequencing was peripheral blood, taken 28 days after the second AZD1222 dose. The receptor source for this set is an adult who received the AZD1222 COVID-19 vaccine.

J is TRBJ1-2 and V is TRBV5-8, with D possibly being TRBD1 (5 bases). In germline, CDR1 is SGHTS, CDR2 YDEGEE. CDR3 length: 12 residues. V was clipped by 5 bases and J by 4 bases, with 9 bases between them. CDR3 region: CASSRDGYGYTF. CDR3 coding DNA: TGTGCCAGCAGTCGGGACGGCTATGGCTACACCTTC.

This clone was seen only a few times. The chain carries TRBV5-6 and TRBJ2-5, with D perhaps being TRBD1 or TRBD2 (6 bases each). The CDR3 is made up of 14 amino acids. Trimming pared 4 bases from V and 5 bases from J, leaving 15 bases between. Germline CDR1 and CDR2: SGHDT and YYEEEE. The CDR3 DNA is TGTGCCAGCAGCAGCGCCAGGGGAGGCGAGACCCAGTACTTC. Encoded protein: CASSSARGGETQYF.

This chain connects TRBV7-6 to TRBJ1-1, with D perhaps TRBD1 (6 bases). This CDR3 has 16 amino acids. V was trimmed by 1 base and J by 5 bases, leaving 17 bases between them. Germline V gene lookup returns CDR1 SGHVS and CDR2 FNYEAQ. Here the CDR3 reads CASSLDPTGIKTEAFF. Written as DNA, the CDR3 is TGTGCCAGCAGCTTAGACCCCACAGGGATAAAGACTGAAGCTTTCTTT.

V is TRBV5-1 and J is TRBJ1-2; TRBD1 might be the D (6 bases). CDR3 length: 13 residues. Germline V CDR1 and CDR2: SGHRS, YFSETQ. Deletions cut 0 bases from V and 8 bases from J, with 11 bases between. For the CDR3, the DNA is TGCGCCAGCAGCTTGGGTTCAGGGGAAGGCTACACCTTC. Amino acid sequence: CASSLGSGEGYTF.

The chain is built from TRBV18 and TRBJ1-1; D uncertain. Germline V gives CDR1 KGHSH, CDR2 LQKENI. Trimming removed 3 bases from V and 8 bases from J, with 13 bases in between. This CDR3 region has 13 residues. The CDR3 sequence is CASSPPSEREAFF. The CDR3 DNA sequence: TGTGCCAGCTCACCCCCATCGGAGAGAGAAGCTTTCTTT. Full variable domain (rest looked up from reference TRBV18 and TRBJ1-1): NAGVMQNPRHLVRRRGQEARLRCSPMKGHSHVYWYRQLPEEGLKFMVYLQKENIIDESGMPKERFSAEFPKEGPSILRIQQVVRGDSAAYFCASSPPSEREAFFGQGTRLTVV.

V usage is TRBV19 and J usage is TRBJ2-1; 8 bases line up with TRBD2. The trim removed 6 bases at V and 4 bases at J, leaving 11 bases unmatched. The CDR3 runs 16 residues. Germline CDR1 reads LNHDA; CDR2 reads SQIVND (reference sequence). The CDR3 nucleotides read TGTGCCAGTAGACGACAAGCGGGAGCCGTTTACAATGAGCAGTTCTTC. It translates to CASRRQAGAVYNEQFF.

The rearrangement links TRBV12-3 or TRBV12-4 to TRBJ2-7; tentatively, D is TRBD2 (6 bases). V lost 0 bases, J lost 6 bases, and 9 bases lay in between. This CDR3 is 13 amino acids long. The CDR3 coding sequence is TGTGCCAGCAGTTTAGCGGGAGGAGGCGAGCAGTACTTC. Translating gives CASSLAGGGEQYF.

CDR3 sequence (DNA): TGTGCCTGGGACACCTCTGGAAACACCATATATTTT. Encoded protein: CAWDTSGNTIYF. V is TRBV30 and J is TRBJ1-3, with D uncertain. The CDR3 is made up of 12 amino acids. The germline V and J ends were trimmed by 5 bases and 0 bases, with 5 bases remaining between them. From germline, CDR1 is GTSNPN and CDR2 SVGIG (reference sequence). The full variable domain, with the rest looked up from reference TRBV30 and TRBJ1-3, is SQTIHQWPATLVQPVGSPLSLECTVEGTSNPNLYWYRQAAGRGLQLLFYSVGIGQISSEVPQNLSASRPQDRQFILSSKKLLLSDSGFYLCAWDTSGNTIYFGEGSWLTVV.